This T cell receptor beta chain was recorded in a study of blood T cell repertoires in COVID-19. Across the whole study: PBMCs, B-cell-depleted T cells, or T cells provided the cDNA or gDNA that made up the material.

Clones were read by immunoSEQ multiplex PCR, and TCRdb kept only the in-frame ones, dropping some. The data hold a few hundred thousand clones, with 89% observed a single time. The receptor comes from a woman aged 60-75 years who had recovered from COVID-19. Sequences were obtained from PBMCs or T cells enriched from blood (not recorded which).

The CDR3 coding sequence is TGTGCCTGCACCCGAGGGGGCACTGAAGCTTTCTTT. Residues: CACTRGGTEAFF. V gene TRBV30 combines with J gene TRBJ1-1; tentatively, D is TRBD1 (6 bases). Germline loops: CDR1 GTSNPN, CDR2 SVGIG (reference sequence). V was cut by 6 bases and J by 4 bases, with 12 bases left in between. This CDR3 spans 12 amino acids.